The rows below give T cell receptor beta chains drawn from one sample of a study of shared clonotypes between healthy human individuals. The data were produced by immunoSEQ multiplex PCR, yet TCRdb's version contains in-frame clones alone and is incomplete. The table shows 200,000 to 250,000 clones, with about 69% occurring only once. What was sequenced was memory CD4+ T cells sorted from blood. These receptors came from a young man in good health. Each CDR3 is given with its conserved first and last residue. Each record gives: clone size, J gene, V gene, D gene, CDR3 length, CDR3 DNA, CDR3 protein. D genes are given only for firm matches. Not all rows give a size; the values are once, few, many and, for expanded clones, a class.

NA | TRBJ1-2 | TRBV9 | NA | 16 | TGTGCCAGCAGCGTAGGAGCCCCAGGGACGGCCTATGGCTACACCTTC | CASSVGAPGTAYGYTF
NA | TRBJ2-1 | TRBV28 | NA | 14 | TGTGCCAGCAGTGATCGACTTAGTGCCGATGAGCAGTTCTTC | CASSDRLSADEQFF
many | TRBJ2-5 | TRBV10-2 | NA | 13 | TGCGCCAGCAGTGTAAGGAGAGGAGAGACCCAGTACTTC | CASSVRRGETQYF
NA | TRBJ1-1 | TRBV28 | NA | 13 | TGTTCCAGCAGTAGGTACAAGAACACTGAAGCTTTCTTT | CSSSRYKNTEAFF
NA | TRBJ1-5 | TRBV19 | NA | 16 | TGTGCCAGTAGTAACGACAGCCCATATAGCAATCAGCCCCAGCATTTT | CASSNDSPYSNQPQHF
NA | TRBJ2-3 | TRBV9 | NA | 16 | TGTGCCAGCAGCGTAGCGTCGGTCTCTAGCACAGATACGCAGTATTTT | CASSVASVSSTDTQYF
once | TRBJ1-1 | TRBV5-1 | TRBD1 | 15 | TGCGCCAGCAGTCAGGGGGCTTCGATGAACACTGAAGCTTTCTTT | CASSQGASMNTEAFF
NA | TRBJ1-1 | TRBV14 | NA | 14 | TGTGCCAGCAGCCAAGATCTAAGGGCAACTGAAGCTTTCTTT | CASSQDLRATEAFF
NA | TRBJ2-3 | TRBV5-1 | NA | 15 | TGCGCCAGCAGCCAGGCCCGCTCCGTGGCAGATACGCAGTATTTT | CASSQARSVADTQYF
NA | TRBJ1-4 | TRBV2 | NA | 17 | TGTGCCAGCAGTGAGGCCAACAGGGCCTCGATGGGCCGAAAACTGTTTTTT | CASSEANRASMGRKLFF
few | TRBJ1-5 | TRBV19 | TRBD1 | 17 | TGTGCCAGTAGCGGCAGGGGGCGGTCGACAAGCAATCAGCCCCAGCATTTT | CASSGRGRSTSNQPQHF
many | TRBJ1-5 | TRBV28 | NA | 16 | TGTGCCACCATAGCCGGGGGGAGAGATAGCAATCAGCCCCAGCATTTT | CATIAGGRDSNQPQHF
NA | TRBJ2-7 | TRBV27 | TRBD1 | 14 | TGTGCCAGCTCTCCGAGACAGGGCCTGTACGAGCAGTACTTC | CASSPRQGLYEQYF
NA | TRBJ1-5 | TRBV10-2 | TRBD1 | 15 | TGCGCCAGCAGTGAGTCAGGGGGCGCGGCTCAGCCCCAGCATTTT | CASSESGGAAQPQHF
NA | TRBJ2-5 | TRBV28 | NA | 12 | TGTGCCAGCAGTCCCCCTAGGGAGACCCAGTACTTC | CASSPPRETQYF
NA | TRBJ2-7 | TRBV4-1 | TRBD1 | 16 | TGCGCCAGCAGCGGACGGGGACAGCGGTTCGCCTACGAGCAGTACTTC | CASSGRGQRFAYEQYF
NA | TRBJ1-2 | TRBV6-1 | NA | 16 | TGTGCCAGCAGTGCCACAACGACAGGAGGTCCCTATGGCTACACCTTC | CASSATTTGGPYGYTF
NA | TRBJ2-7 | TRBV21-1 | NA | 17 | TGTGCCAGCAGCAAAGGGGTATTGACTAGCTGCCCCTACGAGCAGTACTTC | CASSKGVLTSCPYEQYF
NA | TRBJ1-1 | TRBV7-9 | TRBD1 | 15 | TGTGCCAGCAGCTTTGATCGGGACAGGGAAACTGAAGCTTTCTTT | CASSFDRDRETEAFF
few | TRBJ2-2 | TRBV2 | NA | 15 | TGTGCCAGCAGCCTAACCCACCCGAACACCGGGGAGCTGTTTTTT | CASSLTHPNTGELFF
NA | TRBJ1-2 | TRBV2 | TRBD1 | 14 | TGTGCCAGCAGTCAAGGACAGGGTAACTATGGCTACACCTTC | CASSQGQGNYGYTF
once | TRBJ1-5 | TRBV6-1 | NA | 15 | TGTGCCAGCAGTGAAGTCTGGGACACTAATCAGCCCCAGCATTTT | CASSEVWDTNQPQHF
few | TRBJ1-1 | TRBV5-4 | TRBD1 | 17 | TGTGCCAGCAGCTCCACACTCGGGACAGGCATGAACACTGAAGCTTTCTTT | CASSSTLGTGMNTEAFF
NA | TRBJ2-1 | TRBV5-6 | NA | 14 | TGTGCCAGCAGCCATGTGACTGGAAACAATGAGCAGTTCTTC | CASSHVTGNNEQFF
few | TRBJ1-1 | TRBV29-1 | NA | 13 | TGCAGCGTGACTTGGGGGATGAACACTGAAGCTTTCTTT | CSVTWGMNTEAFF
few | TRBJ2-1 | TRBV6-6 | NA | 16 | TGTGCCAGCAGTACGCCATCCGGGACTGGCTACAATGAGCAGTTCTTC | CASSTPSGTGYNEQFF
NA | TRBJ2-7 | TRBV28 | TRBD2 | 13 | TGTGCCAGCAGTTGGACTAGCGGCTACGAGCAGTACTTC | CASSWTSGYEQYF
few | TRBJ2-2 | TRBV18 | NA | 14 | TGTGCCAGCTCACCGGGTGTGCTCACCGGGGAGCTGTTTTTT | CASSPGVLTGELFF
once | TRBJ2-1 | TRBV5-1 | NA | 12 | TGCGCCAGCAGCTTGGACGGCAATGAGCAGTTCTTC | CASSLDGNEQFF
NA | TRBJ2-7 | TRBV19 | TRBD1 | 14 | TGTGCCAGTAGTCGGCGGCAGGGGGTTTACGAGCAGTACTTC | CASSRRQGVYEQYF
NA | TRBJ2-7 | TRBV29-1 | NA | 15 | TGCAGCGTCGAAGACACGACAAGACATAGGACGGAGCAGTACTTC | CSVEDTTRHRTEQYF
NA | TRBJ2-1 | TRBV25-1 | NA | 14 | TGTGCCAGCAGTGAGGCGAGGGGACGAAATGAGCAGTTCTTC | CASSEARGRNEQFF
NA | TRBJ2-3 | TRBV7-6 | TRBD1 | 16 | TGTGCCAGCAGCCTTGGGTCAGGGACAGGCACAGATACGCAGTATTTT | CASSLGSGTGTDTQYF
NA | TRBJ1-2 | TRBV5-4 | NA | 12 | TGTGCCAGCACCTTAGGGACCTATGGCTACACCTTC | CASTLGTYGYTF
NA | TRBJ2-7 | TRBV14 | TRBD1 | 15 | TGTGCCAGCAGCCAAGCCGGGACAGGGGACTACGAGCAGTACTTC | CASSQAGTGDYEQYF
NA | TRBJ2-3 | TRBV5-6 | TRBD1 | 15 | TGTGCCAGCAGCCTCCAGGGGGACCTAACAGATACGCAGTATTTT | CASSLQGDLTDTQYF
NA | TRBJ1-2 | TRBV7-6 | TRBD1 | 13 | TGTGCCAGCAGCTTAATAACAGGGGACGGCTACACCTTC | CASSLITGDGYTF
NA | TRBJ2-3 | TRBV29-1 | TRBD1 | 13 | TGCAGCGTCGACATGACAGGGGGGAATACGCAGTATTTT | CSVDMTGGNTQYF
NA | TRBJ2-1 | TRBV5-6 | TRBD2 | 15 | TGTGCCAGCAGCTTGGGGGCTAGCGGGTGGAATGAGCAGTTCTTC | CASSLGASGWNEQFF
few | TRBJ2-2 | TRBV19 | NA | 13 | TGTGCCAGTAGTAACCCGAACACCGGGGAGCTGTTTTTT | CASSNPNTGELFF